The 18 T cell receptor beta chains presented below share a single source sample, sequenced in a study of T cells in severe cutaneous drug reactions. TCR subtype-specific primers in iRepertoire multiplex PCR prepared libraries for bulk and single-cell sequencing. TCRdb derives one entry per CDR3 protein from the multiplex PCR reads, leaving out DNA. This table lists approximately 7,600 distinct CDR3 sequences. The donors had carbamazepine-induced Stevens-Johnson syndrome or toxic epidermal necrolysis. Sequencing input: cells from a skin blister. The source is a human donor with a severe cutaneous adverse drug reaction.

The chain couples TRBV29-1 to TRBJ2-1; TCRdb's D call, TRBD1, is unchecked because there is no DNA. Looked up from germline, CDR1 is SQVTM and CDR2 is ANQGSEA. The CDR3 extends over 17 amino acids. The CDR3 loop reads CSVEDLRPGQARDEQFF.

The rearrangement links TRBV27 to TRBJ1-3. The CDR3 contains 15 residues. Germline V gene data show CDR1 as MNHEY and CDR2 as SMNVEV (reference sequence). CDR3 amino acids: CASMVGYGFGNTIYF.

The V and J genes are TRBV4-1 and TRBJ2-7; TCRdb designates TRBD1, a call that cannot be tested without DNA. In germline, CDR1 is MGHRA, CDR2 YSYEKL. The CDR3 is 19 residues long. Here the CDR3 reads CASSQDPPRVRGSSYEQYF.

V is TRBV4-3 and J is TRBJ2-1; there is no DNA to check the TCRdb D call of TRBD2. CDR1 LGHNA and CDR2 YSLEER come from the germline V gene. CDR3 length: 15 amino acids. The CDR3 sequence: CASSQGLAGHNEQFF.

According to its frequency, this clonotype is medium-sized. The chain joins TRBV28 to TRBJ1-1; checking the TCRdb D call of TRBD1 is not possible without DNA. This CDR3 is 14 amino acids long. Germline V gene data show CDR1 as MDHEN and CDR2 as SYDVKM. The CDR3 loop reads CASSLLGVPTEAFF.

This sequence joins TRBV7-9 and TRBJ2-1; checking the TCRdb D call of TRBD2 is not possible without DNA. Germline V gene sequence: CDR1 SEHNR, CDR2 FQNEAQ (reference sequence). The CDR3 consists of 15 residues. CDR3: CASSLSREVYNEQFF.

This clonotype is called medium-sized based on its frequency. J is TRBJ2-3 and V is TRBV6-5; the TRBD1 assignment by TCRdb is unverifiable without DNA. Germline assignment: CDR1 MNHEY and CDR2 SVGAGI. The CDR3 covers 16 residues. CDR3 sequence reads: CASPPPAGLSTDTQYF.

According to its frequency, this clonotype is medium-sized (0.01 to 0.1%). This sequence joins TRBV7-6 and TRBJ2-7. The CDR3 has 14 residues. The germline V gene has CDR1 SGHVS and CDR2 FNYEAQ. The CDR3 reads CASSLRGNPYEQYF.

The chain employs TRBV27 and TRBJ2-2; without DNA, the TCRdb call of TRBD1 cannot be checked. The CDR3 has 14 amino acids. Germline V lookup: CDR1 MNHEY, CDR2 SMNVEV (reference sequence). CDR3 residues: CASGGTYYTGELFF.

This clonotype is deemed medium-sized by its frequency. The chain has TRBV18 and TRBJ2-7. CDR3 size: 14 residues. CDR1 is KGHSH and CDR2 is LQKENI in the germline V gene. This CDR3 is CASSPPGGYYEQYF.

The J gene is TRBJ2-6, the V gene TRBV6-5. Germline lookup yields CDR1 MNHEY and CDR2 SVGAGI. This CDR3 comprises 13 residues. The CDR3 protein is CASNVPGANVLTF.

The V call is TRBV5-6, the J call TRBJ1-1; with no DNA, the TCRdb D assignment of TRBD1 cannot be verified. The CDR3 runs to 14 residues. From germline, CDR1 is SGHDT and CDR2 YYEEEE. This chain's CDR3 is CASSSTGFVTEAFF.

The chain joins TRBV7-2 to TRBJ2-1; the D call of TRBD2 rests on TCRdb alone, since no DNA is present to check it. Germline lookup yields CDR1 SGHTA and CDR2 FQGNSA. The CDR3 is 12 amino acids. The CDR3 reads CASSAGRENWFF.

In terms of frequency, this clonotype is medium-sized. CDR3 protein: CSAQGGQKATYEQYF. The V and J genes are TRBV29-1 and TRBJ2-7; with no DNA, the TCRdb D assignment of TRBD1 cannot be verified. Per the germline V gene, CDR1 is SQVTM and CDR2 is ANQGSEA. The length of the CDR3 is 15 residues.

The chain uses TRBV13 and TRBJ2-1; TCRdb names TRBD1, which stays unverified in the absence of DNA. The CDR3 spans 15 residues. CDR1 and CDR2 (germline): PRHDT, FYEKMQ (reference sequence). The CDR3 sequence is CASSSTGTGHNEQFF.

The chain links TRBV12-3 or TRBV12-4 to TRBJ1-2; without DNA, the TCRdb call of TRBD1 cannot be checked. The CDR3 is 13 amino acids. CDR3: CASSYQGTYGYTF.

Its frequency marks this clonotype as medium-sized. This chain links TRBV6-2 or TRBV6-3 with TRBJ2-1. Germline V gene sequence: CDR1 MNHEY, CDR2 SVGEGT. CDR3 length equals 12 residues. CDR3 loop: CASSTSFDEQFF.

This chain joins TRBV19 and TRBJ1-2. The CDR3 has 15 amino acids. The germline gives CDR1 LNHDA, CDR2 SQIVND (reference sequence). Here the CDR3 reads CASSNAADPFYGYTF.